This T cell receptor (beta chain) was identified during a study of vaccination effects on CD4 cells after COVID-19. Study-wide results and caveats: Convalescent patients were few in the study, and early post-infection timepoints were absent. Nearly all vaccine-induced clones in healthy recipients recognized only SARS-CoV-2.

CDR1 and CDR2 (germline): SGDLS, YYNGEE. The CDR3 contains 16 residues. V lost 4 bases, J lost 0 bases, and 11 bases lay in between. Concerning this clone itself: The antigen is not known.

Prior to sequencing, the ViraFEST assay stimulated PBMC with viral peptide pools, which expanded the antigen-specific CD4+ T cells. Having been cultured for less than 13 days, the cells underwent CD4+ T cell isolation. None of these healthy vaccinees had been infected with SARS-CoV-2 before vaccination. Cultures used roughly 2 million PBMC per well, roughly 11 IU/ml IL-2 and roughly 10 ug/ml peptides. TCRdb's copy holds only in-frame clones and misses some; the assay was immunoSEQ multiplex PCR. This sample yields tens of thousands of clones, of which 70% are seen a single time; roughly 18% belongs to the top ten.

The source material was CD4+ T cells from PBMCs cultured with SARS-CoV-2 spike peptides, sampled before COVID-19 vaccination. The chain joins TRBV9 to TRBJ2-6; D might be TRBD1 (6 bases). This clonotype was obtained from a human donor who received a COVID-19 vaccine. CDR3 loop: CASSSDRSSGANVLTF. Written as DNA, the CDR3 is TGTGCCAGCAGCTCTGACAGGAGCTCTGGGGCCAACGTCCTGACTTTC.